These T cell receptor beta chains were read from a single sample in a study of regulatory T cells in long-lasting Graves disease. TCRdb independently ran MiXCR on the multiplex PCR reads; one entry per CDR3 protein. Seen here are 450,000 to 600,000 distinct CDR3 sequences, roughly 14% observed once, and the top ten hold roughly a tenth. These data were also filed under a second study, of T cells in Graves' hyperthyroidism and ophthalmopathy.

The starting material was peripheral blood mononuclear cells (PBMCs), obtained at new diagnosis, from a patient treated with antithyroid drugs. These receptors were taken from a man aged 25-45 years with Graves disease. Each CDR3 is given with its conserved first and last residue. Fields, in order: J gene, clone size, D gene, V gene, CDR3 protein, CDR3 DNA. D genes are given only for firm matches. Size values are once, few and many counts, or a class for expanded clones, and some rows have none.

>TRBJ1-6|-|TRBD1|TRBV19
CASSSAGGRKNSPLHF
TGTGCCAGTAGTTCCGCAGGGGGCCGCAAGAATTCACCCCTCCACTTT
>TRBJ2-7|few|TRBD2|TRBV6-2/TRBV6-3
CASSFMGMTGGSEQYF
TGTGCCAGCAGCTTTATGGGAATGACCGGGGGGTCCGAGCAGTACTTC
>TRBJ2-1|few|-|TRBV27
CASSSETGNSEQFF
TGTGCCAGCAGTTCGGAGACAGGAAACAGTGAGCAGTTCTTC
>TRBJ2-7|-|-|TRBV27
CASSRSGFPYEQYF
TGTGCCAGCAGCAGGTCCGGGTTCCCCTACGAGCAGTACTTC
>TRBJ2-1|many|-|TRBV20-1
CSAGLTFSYNEQFF
TGCAGTGCTGGATTGACCTTCTCCTACAATGAGCAGTTCTTC
>TRBJ1-2|few|TRBD1|TRBV5-1
CASSSTGENYGYTF
TGCGCCAGCAGCTCGACAGGGGAAAACTATGGCTACACCTTC
>TRBJ2-7|many|-|TRBV27
CASSRGVFAESSYEQYF
TGTGCCAGCAGTAGGGGGGTGTTCGCGGAAAGCTCCTACGAGCAGTACTTC
>TRBJ2-7|-|TRBD2|TRBV7-6
CASSPGTSGSRAEQYF
TGTGCCAGCAGCCCCGGGACTAGCGGGAGCAGGGCCGAGCAGTACTTC
>TRBJ2-1|many|TRBD2|TRBV20-1
CSARRLAGSYNEQFF
TGCAGTGCTAGACGTCTAGCGGGGTCCTACAATGAGCAGTTCTTC
>TRBJ2-5|many|-|TRBV24-1
CATSGAQPGAQYF
TGTGCCACCAGTGGGGCCCAACCGGGGGCCCAGTACTTC
>TRBJ1-4|many|TRBD1|TRBV29-1
CSVTSTGTGIEKLFF
TGCAGCGTCACTTCTACCGGGACAGGGATTGAAAAACTGTTTTTT
>TRBJ1-5|few|-|TRBV5-1
CASSPVGSPNQPQHF
TGCGCCAGCAGCCCGGTGGGGAGCCCTAATCAGCCCCAGCATTTT
>TRBJ2-1|many|-|TRBV9
CASSSSAGNEQFF
TGTGCCAGCAGCTCCTCAGCGGGCAATGAGCAGTTCTTC
>TRBJ2-7|many|TRBD2|TRBV7-2
CASSQRTSGRSEQYF
TGTGCCAGCAGCCAAAGGACTAGCGGGAGGAGTGAGCAGTACTTC
>TRBJ2-5|-|TRBD2|TRBV10-3
CAISEPTSGRASETQYF
TGTGCCATCAGTGAGCCGACTAGCGGGAGGGCATCAGAGACCCAGTACTTC
>TRBJ2-2|few|TRBD2|TRBV19
CASSIGGLAGNTGELFF
TGTGCCAGTAGTATTGGCGGACTAGCGGGTAACACCGGGGAGCTGTTTTTT
>TRBJ1-5|many|TRBD1|TRBV20-1
CSVATGEANQPQHF
TGCAGTGTTGCGACAGGGGAGGCCAATCAGCCCCAGCATTTT
>TRBJ1-1|many|TRBD1|TRBV28
CASGTGGTEAFF
TGTGCCAGCGGTACAGGGGGCACTGAAGCTTTCTTT
>TRBJ1-2|many|TRBD1|TRBV3-1
CASSPGTGGYGYTF
TGTGCCAGCAGCCCCGGGACAGGGGGTTATGGCTACACCTTC
>TRBJ2-3|-|TRBD2|TRBV24-1
CATSDLASAGGGDTQYF
TGTGCCACCAGTGATTTGGCATCCGCGGGGGGGGGAGATACGCAGTATTTT
>TRBJ1-1|-|-|TRBV6-1
CASSEVQNTEAFF
TGTGCCAGCAGTGAAGTGCAGAACACTGAAGCTTTCTTT
>TRBJ2-5|few|-|TRBV12-3/TRBV12-4
CASSLSGFGETQYF
TGTGCCAGCAGTTTAAGCGGATTTGGAGAGACCCAGTACTTC
>TRBJ2-1|few|-|TRBV29-1
CSVPRDTGPNEQFF
TGCAGCGTGCCCCGGGACACGGGACCCAATGAGCAGTTCTTC
>TRBJ2-3|few|TRBD1|TRBV24-1
CATSGGLGTATDTQYF
TGTGCCACCAGTGGGGGATTGGGGACAGCCACAGATACGCAGTATTTT
>TRBJ2-1|-|-|TRBV29-1
CSVEGSDSSYNEQFF
TGCAGCGTTGAAGGATCGGACAGCTCCTACAATGAGCAGTTCTTC
>TRBJ2-1|many|-|TRBV12-3/TRBV12-4
CASSTYFQYRAPLRRKTREQFF
TGTGCCAGCAGTACATACTTTCAGTACAGGGCGCCCCTGCGTAGGAAGACCCGTGAGCAGTTCTTC
>TRBJ2-5|few|-|TRBV6-1
CASSLGGGNTQYF
TGTGCCAGCAGCCTCGGAGGGGGCAACACCCAGTACTTC
>TRBJ1-4|-|TRBD1|TRBV30
CAWSRTGRGEKLFF
TGTGCCTGGAGCCGGACAGGGCGGGGTGAAAAACTGTTTTTT
>TRBJ1-5|few|TRBD1|TRBV10-3
CAISEGDRGNQPQHF
TGTGCCATCAGTGAGGGGGACAGGGGCAATCAGCCCCAGCATTTT
>TRBJ1-4|few|-|TRBV25-1
CASSVRGREKLFF
TGTGCCAGCAGTGTGAGGGGGAGGGAAAAACTGTTTTTT
>TRBJ2-4|-|-|TRBV29-1
CSVGILDIQYF
TGCAGCGTTGGAATTCTGGACATTCAGTACTTC
>TRBJ1-6|-|-|TRBV30
CARRRGNNSPLHF
TGTGCTCGAAGGAGGGGCAATAATTCACCCCTCCACTTT
>TRBJ2-1|-|-|TRBV27
CASSLIPSLGSSPYF
TGTGCCAGCAGTCTTATCCCATCCCTCGGGAGTTCCCCCTACTTC
>TRBJ2-1|few|TRBD2|TRBV4-1
CASSQGSRLAGGGNEQFF
TGCGCCAGCAGCCAAGGTAGTCGTCTAGCGGGAGGCGGGAATGAGCAGTTCTTC
>TRBJ1-1|many|-|TRBV20-1
CSADYLNTEAFF
TGCAGTGCTGATTATTTGAACACTGAAGCTTTCTTT
>TRBJ2-7|many|TRBD2|TRBV10-1
CASSENRRGEQYF
TGCGCCAGCAGTGAAAACAGGCGGGGGGAGCAGTACTTC
>TRBJ2-5|few|-|TRBV25-1
CASSEFTEQGGETQYF
TGTGCCAGCAGTGAATTTACTGAACAGGGTGGGGAGACCCAGTACTTC
>TRBJ2-3|many|TRBD2|TRBV20-1
CSALGEREVITDTQYF
TGCAGTGCGCTTGGGGAGCGGGAGGTTATCACAGATACGCAGTATTTT
>TRBJ2-3|-|-|TRBV6-2/TRBV6-3
CASSYRGSDTQYF
TGTGCCAGCAGTTACCGGGGGTCAGATACGCAGTATTTT
>TRBJ1-2|-|-|TRBV29-1
CSVDMGRKANYGYTF
TGCAGCGTTGATATGGGCCGGAAAGCTAACTATGGCTACACCTTC
>TRBJ2-3|many|-|TRBV20-1
CSATPLERHTRTDTQYF
TGCAGTGCAACACCGCTAGAGCGACATACTCGCACAGATACGCAGTATTTT
>TRBJ1-2|many|-|TRBV2
CATRGQSLGGYTF
TGTGCCACCAGAGGTCAGTCACTAGGCGGCTACACCTTC
>TRBJ2-2|many|TRBD2|TRBV20-1
CSARGEREINTGELFF
TGCAGTGCTAGAGGGGAGCGGGAGATAAACACCGGGGAGCTGTTTTTT
>TRBJ2-3|few|-|TRBV9
CASSALTPSTDTQYF
TGTGCCAGCAGCGCCCTAACCCCCAGCACAGATACGCAGTATTTT
>TRBJ1-1|many|TRBD1|TRBV18
CASSPRQGGYTEAFF
TGTGCCAGCTCACCAAGACAGGGCGGGTACACTGAAGCTTTCTTT
>TRBJ2-3|many|TRBD2|TRBV19
CASMGTSGRWSTDTQYF
TGTGCCAGTATGGGGACTAGCGGGAGGTGGAGCACAGATACGCAGTATTTT